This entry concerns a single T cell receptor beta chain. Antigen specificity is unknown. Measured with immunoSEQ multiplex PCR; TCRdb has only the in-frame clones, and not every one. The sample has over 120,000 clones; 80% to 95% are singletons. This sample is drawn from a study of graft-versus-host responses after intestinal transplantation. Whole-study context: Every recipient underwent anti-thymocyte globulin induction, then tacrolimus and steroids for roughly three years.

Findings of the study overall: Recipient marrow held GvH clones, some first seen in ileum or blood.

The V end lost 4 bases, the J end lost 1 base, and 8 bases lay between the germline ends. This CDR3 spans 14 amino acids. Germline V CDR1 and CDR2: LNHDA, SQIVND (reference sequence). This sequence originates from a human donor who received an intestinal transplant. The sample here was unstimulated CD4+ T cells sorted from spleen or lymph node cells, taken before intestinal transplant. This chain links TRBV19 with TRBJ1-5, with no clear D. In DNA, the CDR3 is TGTGCCAGTAGTAAAGAACCGAGCAATCAGCCCCAGCATTTT. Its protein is CASSKEPSNQPQHF.